The 10 T cell receptor beta chains reported below all come from one sample, sequenced in a study of response to subunit inactivated influenza vaccine (dated by TCRdb to between 2017 and 2018). Library method: RT-PCR. The instrument was an Illumina HiSeq 2500. TCRdb applied fastp at Q25 and MiXCR to the public reads, then kept only in-frame beta chains. Duplicate CDR3 protein sequences are folded into a single record with the most common DNA and genes. In this sample the table shows about 480,000 distinct CDR3 sequences, approximately 11% of which occur a single time. The ten largest clones capture about 12% of the sample. Reading the label with the study, this specimen's time point is: approximately 45 days after influenza vaccine administration. The sequencing here drew on PBMCs from blood, taken roughly 6 weeks after vaccination. Receptors were obtained from a man between 45 and 60 years old who received an inactivated influenza vaccine. Donor details come from another sample of the same person, matched by shared clones.

The chain couples TRBV7-9 to TRBJ2-3, with TRBD2 matching over 8 bases. V shed 5 bases, J shed 3 bases, and the junction held 10 bases outside the gene matches. CDR1 and CDR2 from the germline V gene are SEHNR and FQNEAQ (reference sequence). The length of the CDR3 is 16 residues. The CDR3 DNA follows: TGTGCCAGCAGCCCCTTCCGGGGGGGAGAGACAGATACGCAGTATTTT. Translating gives CASSPFRGGETDTQYF. Supplemented by reference TRBV7-9 and TRBJ2-3, the full variable domain reads DTGVSQNPRHKITKRGQNVTFRCDPISEHNRLYWYRQTLGQGPEFLTYFQNEAQLEKSRLLSDRFSAERPKGSFSTLEIQRTEQGDSAMYLCASSPFRGGETDTQYFGPGTRLTVL.

There are a few counts of this clonotype. Mismatch with germline at one junction end may stem from a read error. This sequence joins TRBV20-1 and TRBJ2-1; 15 bases agree with TRBD2. This CDR3 contains 16 residues. CDR1 is DFQATT and CDR2 is SNEGSKA in the germline V gene (reference sequence). The CDR3 protein is CCASWGLAGGRNEQFF. CDR3 nucleotides: TGCTGTGCTAGTTGGGGACTAGCGGGGGGACGCAATGAGCAGTTCTTC.

This clonotype was seen a handful of times. The CDR3 spells CASSPVQGTDTQYF. CDR3 nucleotide sequence: TGTGCCAGCAGCCCGGTGCAGGGCACAGATACGCAGTATTTT. The V gene is TRBV7-2, the J gene TRBJ2-3; D unclear. Germline loops: CDR1 SGHTA, CDR2 FQGNSA. The CDR3 contains 14 residues. V lost 5 bases to trimming and J lost 1 base, with 10 bases between them.

This sequence joins TRBV24-1 and TRBJ2-2; 8 nucleotides agree with TRBD1. Trimming cost V 10 bases and J 5 bases; bases outside gene matches: 8. CDR3 length: 14 amino acids. CDR1 is KGHDR, CDR2 SFDVKD, per germline. CDR3 coding DNA: TGTGCCACGCTGGACAGGGTGAAAACCGGGGAGCTGTTTTTT. This codes for CATLDRVKTGELFF.

V usage is TRBV24-1 and J usage is TRBJ2-2, with a weak D call TRBD2 (5 bases). The CDR3 is made up of 15 amino acids. Trimming pared 11 bases from V and 4 bases from J, leaving 19 bases between. Germline V gives CDR1 KGHDR, CDR2 SFDVKD. Here the CDR3 DNA reads TGTGCCAGCGGCTCGGGGTCCGGTTTCACCGGGGAGCTGTTTTTT. Translated, it gives CASGSGSGFTGELFF.

This sequence joins TRBV18 and TRBJ1-1; maybe TRBD1 (6 bases). CDR1 is KGHSH and CDR2 is LQKENI in the germline V gene. V was clipped by 3 bases and J by 6 bases, with 14 bases between them. This CDR3 contains 14 residues. As DNA, the CDR3 is TGTGCCAGCTCACCCCGGGACATCCTCCCTGAAGCTTTCTTT. Translated, it gives CASSPRDILPEAFF.

CDR3 sequence: CASSHGRASGTDEQYF. Written as DNA, the CDR3 is TGCGCCAGCAGCCACGGACGGGCCTCTGGGACGGACGAGCAGTACTTC. The V gene is TRBV4-1, the J gene TRBJ2-7, with D perhaps matching TRBD1 or TRBD2 (5 bases each). V lost 3 bases and J lost 5, with 20 bases in between. Germline V lookup: CDR1 MGHRA, CDR2 YSYEKL. CDR3 length equals 16 residues.

This clonotype was observed a handful of times. The chain has TRBV7-9 and TRBJ2-1; no clear D. CDR1 is SEHNR, CDR2 FQNEAQ, per germline (reference sequence). CDR3 size: 12 residues. Trimming pared 10 bases from V and 6 bases from J, leaving 13 bases between. In DNA, the CDR3 is TGTGCCATCCCGTTAGGAGCCAATGAGCAGTTCTTC. It translates to CAIPLGANEQFF. The complete variable domain, with remaining parts taken from reference TRBV7-9 and TRBJ2-1, reads DTGVSQNPRHKITKRGQNVTFRCDPISEHNRLYWYRQTLGQGPEFLTYFQNEAQLEKSRLLSDRFSAERPKGSFSTLEIQRTEQGDSAMYLCAIPLGANEQFFGPGTRLTVL.

Many counts were recorded for this clonotype. The V and J genes are TRBV20-1 and TRBJ2-3; the D gene could be TRBD1 or TRBD2 (5 bases each). The germline V gene encodes CDR1 DFQATT and CDR2 SNEGSKA (reference sequence). With 1 base removed from V and 0 bases from J, the gap between germline ends came to 11 bases. This CDR3 spans 15 amino acids. CDR3 loop: CSARGGTTSTDTQYF. CDR3 DNA sequence: TGCAGTGCTAGAGGGGGGACCACAAGCACAGATACGCAGTATTTT.

This clonotype was found a few times. The V and J genes are TRBV10-3 and TRBJ1-2, with a weak D call TRBD1 (5 bases). Germline CDR1 is ENHRY and CDR2 is SYGVKD. V shed 4 bases and J shed 1 base, with 7 bases lying between them. The CDR3 extends over 13 amino acids. CDR3 sequence reads: CAISAGLNYGYTF. The DNA of the CDR3 is TGTGCCATCAGTGCAGGGCTTAACTATGGCTACACCTTC.